This entry features one T cell receptor beta chain sequence. What it binds is unknown. Treatment specified: roughly 18 received Ad26.COV2.S at low or high dose, single or two shots; roughly five received placebo; per-sample allocation not given. Specimen acquisition occurred on day 63 following the initial vaccine or placebo injection. This sample is part of a study of Ad26.COV2.S vaccination and SARS-CoV-2 variants. Repertoires were generated with immunoSEQ multiplex PCR, while TCRdb's copy carries only in-frame clones and drops some. Counted here are about 350,000 clones, approximately 85% occurring once; the ten biggest clones make up less than 4%. Study results and caveats: After vaccination, reports described spike-specific CD8+ and CD4+ T cell responses as showing substantial breadth.

This material consisted of peripheral blood, taken in a trial of Ad26.COV2.S vaccine versus placebo. The sequence came from a person between 18 and 65 years old who received the Ad26.COV2.S COVID-19 vaccine or a placebo.

The CDR3 protein is CASSYGGSADTQYF. CDR3 nucleotide sequence: TGTGCCAGCTCATATGGGGGGTCGGCAGATACGCAGTATTTT. The rearrangement joins TRBV7-2 to TRBJ2-3; tentatively, D is TRBD2 (6 bases). V was cut by 8 bases and J by 4 bases, with 16 bases left in between. Germline CDR1 and CDR2: SGHTA and FQGNSA. The CDR3 runs 14 residues.